The rows below give T cell receptor beta chains drawn from one sample of a study of cytomegalovirus exposure and HLA in healthy donors. The repertoire was sequenced with immunoSEQ multiplex PCR; TCRdb's copy has only in-frame clones and lacks some. This sample has about 160,000 clones, with around 85% found just once. The sample comprised PBMCs. These TCRs come from a man aged 35-49 years in good health and CMV-seronegative. Both conserved end residues are part of each CDR3. Fields, in order: CDR3 length, clone size, D gene, V gene, J gene, CDR3 protein, CDR3 DNA. D genes are given only for firm matches. Clone size is not always given. Where it is, it says once, few, many or a class for expanded clones.

>15|few|TRBD1|TRBV5-1|TRBJ2-5
CASSLDRGVGETQYF
TGCGCCAGCAGCTTGGACAGGGGAGTTGGAGAGACCCAGTACTTC
>14|NA|NA|TRBV14|TRBJ2-1
CASSHGLHSEEQFF
TGTGCCAGCAGCCACGGACTACATAGCGAGGAGCAGTTCTTC
>13|NA|NA|TRBV6-1|TRBJ1-1
CASTTAMNTEAFF
TGTGCCAGCACTACAGCCATGAACACTGAAGCTTTCTTT
>13|NA|TRBD1|TRBV6-5|TRBJ1-2
CASSYRTGRGYTF
TGTGCCAGCAGTTACCGGACAGGGAGGGGCTACACCTTC
>15|NA|TRBD2|TRBV11-2|TRBJ2-7
CASRRTSGGYYEQYF
TGTGCCAGCAGGCGGACTAGCGGGGGATATTACGAGCAGTACTTC
>14|NA|TRBD1|TRBV7-2|TRBJ1-5
CASSYRGRSQPQHF
TGTGCCAGCAGCTACAGGGGAAGGAGCCAGCCCCAGCATTTT
>13|once|NA|TRBV7-8|TRBJ1-4
CASSPNFNEKLFF
TGTGCCAGCAGCCCTAACTTTAATGAAAAACTGTTTTTT
>15|few|TRBD1|TRBV19|TRBJ2-7
CASKEGQGTSYEQYF
TGTGCCAGTAAGGAGGGACAGGGGACTTCCTACGAGCAGTACTTC
>14|NA|NA|TRBV5-1|TRBJ2-7
CASSFTPEAYEQYF
TGCGCCAGCAGCTTCACACCTGAGGCCTACGAGCAGTACTTC
>13|NA|NA|TRBV9|TRBJ1-2
CASSVEQTLAITF
TGTGCCAGCAGCGTAGAGCAGACACTAGCTATCACCTTC
>14|once|NA|TRBV27|TRBJ2-7
CASSLSVASYEQYF
TGTGCCAGCAGTTTATCGGTGGCCTCCTACGAGCAGTACTTC
>15|NA|NA|TRBV7-6|TRBJ1-3
CASSPNSGAGNTIYF
TGTGCCAGCAGCCCGAACTCCGGGGCTGGAAACACCATATATTTT
>13|NA|NA|TRBV6-1|TRBJ1-1
CASSATPEAEAFF
TGTGCCAGCAGTGCCACACCAGAGGCTGAAGCTTTCTTT
>15|NA|NA|TRBV4-3|TRBJ2-7
CASSPSLPPNYEQYF
TGCGCCAGCAGCCCAAGCCTTCCCCCTAACTACGAGCAGTACTTC
>16|few|NA|TRBV18|TRBJ2-2
CASSPSTGDNTGELFF
TGTGCCAGCTCACCATCTACAGGAGACAACACCGGGGAGCTGTTTTTT
>15|NA|NA|TRBV6-5|TRBJ2-3
CASSPPGGSTDTQYF
TGTGCCAGCAGTCCCCCCGGAGGGAGCACAGATACGCAGTATTTT
>15|NA|TRBD2|TRBV5-1|TRBJ2-3
CASSRTSGGLDTQYF
TGCGCCAGCAGCCGGACTAGCGGGGGGTTAGATACGCAGTATTTT
>17|NA|TRBD1|TRBV5-1|TRBJ2-2
CASSLVSGQGTTGELFF
TGCGCCAGCAGCTTGGTCTCAGGACAGGGGACCACCGGGGAGCTGTTTTTT
>15|few|NA|TRBV18|TRBJ1-1
CASSPSKQGSTEAFF
TGTGCCAGCTCACCTTCAAAACAGGGATCAACTGAAGCTTTCTTT
>15|NA|TRBD1|TRBV25-1|TRBJ1-5
CASRPQGVGNQPQHF
TGTGCCAGCAGGCCCCAGGGGGTAGGCAATCAGCCCCAGCATTTT
>18|NA|TRBD1|TRBV2|TRBJ1-2
CASSGIPGQGPPLYGYTF
TGTGCCAGCAGTGGGATTCCGGGACAGGGGCCTCCTCTCTATGGCTACACCTTC
>15|NA|TRBD1|TRBV6-5|TRBJ2-3
CASRLWDRGTDTQYF
TGTGCCAGCAGGCTTTGGGACAGGGGCACAGATACGCAGTATTTT
>16|NA|NA|TRBV7-6|TRBJ2-3
CASSLAVLRGTDTQYF
TGTGCCAGCAGCTTAGCTGTCTTGAGGGGGACGGATACGCAGTATTTT
>15|once|TRBD1|TRBV29-1|TRBJ2-7
CSVVGQGVLGAEQYF
TGCAGCGTAGTTGGACAGGGGGTTTTGGGCGCCGAGCAGTACTTC
>15|once|NA|TRBV5-6|TRBJ1-6
CASSPGWGGGSPLHF
TGTGCCAGCAGCCCCGGGTGGGGGGGCGGCTCACCCCTCCACTTT
>15|NA|TRBD1|TRBV2|TRBJ2-7
CASKPGQDLSYEQYF
TGTGCCAGTAAGCCTGGACAGGACCTTTCCTACGAGCAGTACTTC
>13|NA|NA|TRBV6-5|TRBJ1-2
CASSSFVVSGYTF
TGTGCCAGCAGTTCCTTCGTCGTGTCTGGCTACACCTTC
>13|NA|NA|TRBV28|TRBJ1-2
CASSLLQTYGYTF
TGTGCCAGCAGTTTGTTACAGACCTATGGCTACACCTTC
>14|once|NA|TRBV25-1|TRBJ1-3
CASSGGSTGNTIYF
TGTGCCAGCAGTGGAGGGAGCACTGGAAACACCATATATTTT
>14|NA|TRBD2|TRBV7-8|TRBJ2-7
CASSLGLAGGEQYF
TGTGCCAGCAGCCTGGGACTAGCGGGGGGCGAGCAGTACTTC
>17|NA|TRBD2|TRBV5-4|TRBJ2-1
CASTSGGSGGANPEQFF
TGTGCCAGCACCAGCGGAGGGAGCGGGGGGGCGAACCCTGAGCAGTTCTTC
>16|NA|NA|TRBV7-9|TRBJ2-7
CASSLGSWGVTYEQYF
TGTGCCAGCAGCTTAGGATCTTGGGGGGTTACCTACGAGCAGTACTTC
>18|once|TRBD1|TRBV29-1|TRBJ2-3
CSVAAIGDSQTYTDTQYF
TGCAGCGTTGCCGCGATAGGGGACAGCCAAACCTACACAGATACGCAGTATTTT
>14|NA|NA|TRBV29-1|TRBJ2-7
CSVGGKGDRYEQYF
TGCAGCGTTGGCGGGAAAGGGGATAGGTACGAGCAGTACTTC
>13|NA|TRBD1|TRBV5-5|TRBJ2-3
CASRGTAADTQYF
TGTGCCAGCAGGGGGACAGCCGCAGATACGCAGTATTTT
>11|NA|NA|TRBV27|TRBJ1-5
CATGENQPQHF
TGTGCCACTGGGGAGAATCAGCCCCAGCATTTT
>14|NA|TRBD1|TRBV5-4|TRBJ1-2
CASSWDRGNYGYTF
TGTGCCAGCAGTTGGGACAGGGGGAACTATGGCTACACCTTC
>15|NA|NA|TRBV2|TRBJ2-2
CASRIQGVDTGELFF
TGTGCCAGCAGGATACAGGGTGTCGACACCGGGGAGCTGTTTTTT
>14|NA|TRBD1|TRBV7-9|TRBJ2-3
CASSHDRVRDTQYF
TGTGCCAGCAGCCATGACAGGGTCAGAGATACGCAGTATTTT
>13|once|NA|TRBV14|TRBJ2-1
CASSQVSRSGQFF
TGTGCCAGCAGCCAAGTATCCAGGAGCGGGCAGTTCTTC